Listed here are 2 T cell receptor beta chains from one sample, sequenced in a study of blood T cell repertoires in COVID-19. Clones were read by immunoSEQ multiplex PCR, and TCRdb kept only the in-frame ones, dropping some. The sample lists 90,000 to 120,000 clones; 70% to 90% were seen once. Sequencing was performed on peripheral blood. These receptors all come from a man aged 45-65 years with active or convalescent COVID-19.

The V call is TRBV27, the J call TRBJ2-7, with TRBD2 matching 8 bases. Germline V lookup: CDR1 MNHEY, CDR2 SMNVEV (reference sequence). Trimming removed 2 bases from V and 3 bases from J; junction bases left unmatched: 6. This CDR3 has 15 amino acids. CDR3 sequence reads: CASSLTSSGSYEQYF. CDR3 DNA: TGTGCCAGCAGTTTAACTTCCAGCGGGAGCTACGAGCAGTACTTC.

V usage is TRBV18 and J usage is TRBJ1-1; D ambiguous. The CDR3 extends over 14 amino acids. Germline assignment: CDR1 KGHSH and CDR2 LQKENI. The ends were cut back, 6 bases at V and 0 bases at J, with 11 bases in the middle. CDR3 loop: CASSPRRVNTEAFF. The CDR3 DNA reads TGTGCCAGCTCCCCAAGAAGAGTGAACACTGAAGCTTTCTTT.